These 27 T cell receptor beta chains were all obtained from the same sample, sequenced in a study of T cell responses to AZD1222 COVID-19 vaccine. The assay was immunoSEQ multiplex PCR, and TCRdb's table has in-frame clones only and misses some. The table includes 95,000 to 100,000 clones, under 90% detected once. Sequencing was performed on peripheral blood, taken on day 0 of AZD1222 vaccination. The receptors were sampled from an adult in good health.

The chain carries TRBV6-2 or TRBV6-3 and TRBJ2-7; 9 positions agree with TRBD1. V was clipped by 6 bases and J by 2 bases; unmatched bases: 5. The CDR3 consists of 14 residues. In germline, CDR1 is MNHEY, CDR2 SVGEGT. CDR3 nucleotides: TGTGCCAGCAGCGTACGGACAGGGGCCTACGAGCAGTACTTC. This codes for CASSVRTGAYEQYF.

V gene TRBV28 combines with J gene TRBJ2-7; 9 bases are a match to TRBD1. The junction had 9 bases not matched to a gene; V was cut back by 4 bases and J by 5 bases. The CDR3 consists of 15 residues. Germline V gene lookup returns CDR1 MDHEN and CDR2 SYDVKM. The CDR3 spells CASSSPGTGSHEQYF. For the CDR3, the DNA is TGTGCCAGCAGTTCGCCCGGGACAGGGTCCCACGAGCAGTACTTC. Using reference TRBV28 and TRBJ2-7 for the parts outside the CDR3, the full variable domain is DVKVTQSSRYLVKRTGEKVFLECVQDMDHENMFWYRQDPGLGLRLIYFSYDVKMKEKGDIPEGYSVSREKKERFSLILESASTNQTSMYLCASSSPGTGSHEQYFGPGTRLTVT.

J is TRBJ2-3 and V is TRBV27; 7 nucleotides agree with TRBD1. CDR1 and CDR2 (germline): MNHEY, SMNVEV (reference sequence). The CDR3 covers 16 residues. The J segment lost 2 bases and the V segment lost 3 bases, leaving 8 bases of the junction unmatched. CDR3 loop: CASSLKTGPLTDTQYF. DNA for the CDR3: TGTGCCAGCAGTTTGAAGACAGGGCCACTCACAGATACGCAGTATTTT.

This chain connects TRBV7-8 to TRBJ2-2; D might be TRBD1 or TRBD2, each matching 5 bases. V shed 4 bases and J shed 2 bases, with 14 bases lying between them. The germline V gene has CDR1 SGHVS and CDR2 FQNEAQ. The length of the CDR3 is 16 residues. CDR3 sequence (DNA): TGTGCCAGCAGCTCCGGGACCGGGTTCAACACCGGGGAGCTGTTTTTT. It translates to CASSSGTGFNTGELFF.

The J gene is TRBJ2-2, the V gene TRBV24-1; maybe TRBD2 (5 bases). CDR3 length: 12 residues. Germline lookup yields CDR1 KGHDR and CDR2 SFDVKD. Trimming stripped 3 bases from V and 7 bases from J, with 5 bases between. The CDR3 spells CATSDRGGELFF. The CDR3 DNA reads TGTGCCACCAGTGATCGGGGCGGGGAGCTGTTTTTT.

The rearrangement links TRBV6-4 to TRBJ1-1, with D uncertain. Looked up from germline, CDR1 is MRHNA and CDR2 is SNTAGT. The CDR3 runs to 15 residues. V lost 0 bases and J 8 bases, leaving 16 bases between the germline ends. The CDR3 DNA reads TGTGCCAGCAGTGACTCGGGCAGTATAGAGTTGGAAGCTTTCTTT. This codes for CASSDSGSIELEAFF.

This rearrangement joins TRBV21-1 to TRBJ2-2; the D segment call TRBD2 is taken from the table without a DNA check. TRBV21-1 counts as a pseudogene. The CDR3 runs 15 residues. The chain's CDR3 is CASRSSGPNTGELFF. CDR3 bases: TGTGCCAGCAGGTCTAGCGGGCCCAACACCGGGGAGCTGTTTTTT.

CDR3 in amino acids: CATSEPLGTDSNYGYTF. The CDR3 DNA follows: TGTGCCACCAGTGAACCCCTAGGGACAGATAGTAACTATGGCTACACCTTC. The chain links TRBV24-1 to TRBJ1-2; 7 bases match TRBD1. The CDR3 length is 17 residues. Germline V gene lookup returns CDR1 KGHDR and CDR2 SFDVKD. Unmatched junction bases numbered 11, after V lost 4 bases and J lost 1 base.

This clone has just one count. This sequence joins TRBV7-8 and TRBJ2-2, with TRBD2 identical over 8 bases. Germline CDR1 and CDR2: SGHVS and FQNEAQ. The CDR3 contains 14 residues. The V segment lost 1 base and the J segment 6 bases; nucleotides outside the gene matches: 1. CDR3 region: CASSLEGLAGELFF. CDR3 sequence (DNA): TGTGCCAGCAGCTTAGAGGGACTAGCCGGGGAGCTGTTTTTT.

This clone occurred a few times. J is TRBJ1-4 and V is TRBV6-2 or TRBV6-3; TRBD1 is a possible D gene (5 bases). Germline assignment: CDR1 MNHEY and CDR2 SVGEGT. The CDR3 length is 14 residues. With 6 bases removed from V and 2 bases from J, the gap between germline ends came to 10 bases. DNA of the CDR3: TGTGCCAGCAGCGGGACCTCGACTAATGAAAAACTGTTTTTT. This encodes CASSGTSTNEKLFF.

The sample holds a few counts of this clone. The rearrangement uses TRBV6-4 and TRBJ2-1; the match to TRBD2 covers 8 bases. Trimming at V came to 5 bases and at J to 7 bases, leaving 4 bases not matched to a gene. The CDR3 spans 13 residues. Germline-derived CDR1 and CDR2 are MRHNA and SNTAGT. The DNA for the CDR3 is TGTGCCAGCAGTACTAGCGGAGAAAATGAGCAGTTCTTC. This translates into CASSTSGENEQFF.

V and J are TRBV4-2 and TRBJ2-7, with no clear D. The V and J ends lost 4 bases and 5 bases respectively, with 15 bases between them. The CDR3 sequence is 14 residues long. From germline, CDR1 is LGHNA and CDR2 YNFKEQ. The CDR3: CASSLLRYGNEQYF. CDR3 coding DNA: TGTGCCAGCAGCCTATTAAGGTATGGGAACGAGCAGTACTTC.

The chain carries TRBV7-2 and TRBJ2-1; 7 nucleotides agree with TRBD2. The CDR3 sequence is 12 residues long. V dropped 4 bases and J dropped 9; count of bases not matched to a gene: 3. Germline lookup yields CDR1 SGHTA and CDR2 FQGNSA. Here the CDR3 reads CASSSLAVEQFF. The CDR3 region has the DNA TGTGCCAGCAGCTCGCTAGCGGTTGAGCAGTTCTTC.

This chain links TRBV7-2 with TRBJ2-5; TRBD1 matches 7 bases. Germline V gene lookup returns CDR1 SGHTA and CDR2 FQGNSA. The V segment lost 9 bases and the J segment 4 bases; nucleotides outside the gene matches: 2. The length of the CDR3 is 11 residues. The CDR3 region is CASRGPETQYF. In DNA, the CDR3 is TGTGCCAGTAGGGGGCCAGAGACCCAGTACTTC.

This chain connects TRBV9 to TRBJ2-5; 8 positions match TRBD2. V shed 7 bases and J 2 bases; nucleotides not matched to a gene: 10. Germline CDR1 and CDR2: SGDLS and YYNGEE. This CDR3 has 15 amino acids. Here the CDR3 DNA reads TGTGCCAGCGGGAGAGCGGGAGAGGAACAAGAGACCCAGTACTTC. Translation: CASGRAGEEQETQYF.

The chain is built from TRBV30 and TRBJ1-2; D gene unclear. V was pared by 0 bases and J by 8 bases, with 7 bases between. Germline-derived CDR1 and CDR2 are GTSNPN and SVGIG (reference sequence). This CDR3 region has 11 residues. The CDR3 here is CAWSVFLGYTF. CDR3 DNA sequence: TGTGCCTGGAGTGTTTTTTTAGGCTACACCTTC.

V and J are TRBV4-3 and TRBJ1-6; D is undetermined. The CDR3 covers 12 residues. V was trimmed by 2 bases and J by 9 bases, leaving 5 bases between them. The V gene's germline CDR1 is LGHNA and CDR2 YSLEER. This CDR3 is CASSQSGSPLHF. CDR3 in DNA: TGCGCCAGCAGCCAATCCGGTTCACCCCTCCACTTT.

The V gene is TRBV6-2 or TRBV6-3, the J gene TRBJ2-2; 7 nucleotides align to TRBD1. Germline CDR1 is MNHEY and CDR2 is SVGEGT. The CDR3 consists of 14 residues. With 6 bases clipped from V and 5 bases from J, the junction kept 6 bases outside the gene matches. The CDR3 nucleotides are TGTGCCAGCAGCCCAGACAGGGTTACCGGGGAGCTGTTTTTT. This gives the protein CASSPDRVTGELFF.

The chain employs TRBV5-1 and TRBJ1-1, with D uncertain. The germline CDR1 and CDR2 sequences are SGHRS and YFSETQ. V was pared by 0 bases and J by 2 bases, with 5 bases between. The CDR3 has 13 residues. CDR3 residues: CASSLAGNTEAFF. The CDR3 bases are TGCGCCAGCAGCTTGGCAGGCAACACTGAAGCTTTCTTT.

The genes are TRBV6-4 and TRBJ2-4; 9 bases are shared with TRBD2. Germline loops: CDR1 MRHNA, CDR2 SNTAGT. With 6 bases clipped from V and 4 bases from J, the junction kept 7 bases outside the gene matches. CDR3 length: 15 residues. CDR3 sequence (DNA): TGTGCCAGCAGGAAAGCGGGAGGACAAAAAAACATTCAGTACTTC. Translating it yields CASRKAGGQKNIQYF.

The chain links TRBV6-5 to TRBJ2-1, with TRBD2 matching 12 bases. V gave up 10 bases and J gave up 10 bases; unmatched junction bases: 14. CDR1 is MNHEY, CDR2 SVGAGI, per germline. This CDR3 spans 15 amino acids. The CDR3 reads CATIERLAGGGEQFF. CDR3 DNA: TGTGCCACCATAGAGCGGCTAGCGGGAGGGGGGGAGCAGTTCTTC.

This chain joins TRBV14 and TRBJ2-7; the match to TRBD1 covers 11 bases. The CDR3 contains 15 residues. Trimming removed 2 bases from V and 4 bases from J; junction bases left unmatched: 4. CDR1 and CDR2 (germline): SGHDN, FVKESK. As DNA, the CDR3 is TGTGCCAGCAGCCAACTGGACAGGGGGCAGTACGAGCAGTACTTC. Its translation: CASSQLDRGQYEQYF.

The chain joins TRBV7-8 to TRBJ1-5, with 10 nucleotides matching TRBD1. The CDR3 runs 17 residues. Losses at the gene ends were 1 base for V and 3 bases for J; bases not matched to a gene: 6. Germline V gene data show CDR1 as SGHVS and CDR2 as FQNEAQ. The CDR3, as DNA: TGTGCCAGCAGCTTAGGGCGGGACAGGGGACCCAATCAGCCCCAGCATTTT. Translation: CASSLGRDRGPNQPQHF.

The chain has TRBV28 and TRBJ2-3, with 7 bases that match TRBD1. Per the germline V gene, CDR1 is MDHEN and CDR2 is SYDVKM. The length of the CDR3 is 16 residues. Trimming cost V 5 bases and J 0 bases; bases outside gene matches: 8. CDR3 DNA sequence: TGTGCCAGCAGTAACAGGGGCCACATTAGCACAGATACGCAGTATTTT. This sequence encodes CASSNRGHISTDTQYF. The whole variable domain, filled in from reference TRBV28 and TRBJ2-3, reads DVKVTQSSRYLVKRTGEKVFLECVQDMDHENMFWYRQDPGLGLRLIYFSYDVKMKEKGDIPEGYSVSREKKERFSLILESASTNQTSMYLCASSNRGHISTDTQYFGPGTRLTVL.

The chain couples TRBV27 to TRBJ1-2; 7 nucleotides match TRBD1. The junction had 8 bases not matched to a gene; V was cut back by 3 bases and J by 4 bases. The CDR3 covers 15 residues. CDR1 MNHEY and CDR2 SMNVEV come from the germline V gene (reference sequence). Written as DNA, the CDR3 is TGTGCCAGCAGTTTCCGGGACAGCCCGTCCTATGGCTACACCTTC. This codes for CASSFRDSPSYGYTF.

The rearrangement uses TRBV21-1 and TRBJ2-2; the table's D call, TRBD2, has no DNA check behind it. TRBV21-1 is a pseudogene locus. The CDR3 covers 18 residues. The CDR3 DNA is TGTGCCAGCAGCAAACGGGGAGGCGGGAGGACGAACACCGGGGAGCTGTTTTTT. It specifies CASSKRGGGRTNTGELFF.

The CDR3 nucleotides read TGTGCCAGCAGCCCCAGCGGGGGTATAACCTACGAGCAGTACTTC. Its translation: CASSPSGGITYEQYF. The rearrangement joins TRBV6-5 to TRBJ2-7; 8 nucleotides agree with TRBD2. Trimming cost V 6 bases and J 2 bases; bases outside gene matches: 9. Germline V gives CDR1 MNHEY, CDR2 SVGAGI. This CDR3 has 15 amino acids.